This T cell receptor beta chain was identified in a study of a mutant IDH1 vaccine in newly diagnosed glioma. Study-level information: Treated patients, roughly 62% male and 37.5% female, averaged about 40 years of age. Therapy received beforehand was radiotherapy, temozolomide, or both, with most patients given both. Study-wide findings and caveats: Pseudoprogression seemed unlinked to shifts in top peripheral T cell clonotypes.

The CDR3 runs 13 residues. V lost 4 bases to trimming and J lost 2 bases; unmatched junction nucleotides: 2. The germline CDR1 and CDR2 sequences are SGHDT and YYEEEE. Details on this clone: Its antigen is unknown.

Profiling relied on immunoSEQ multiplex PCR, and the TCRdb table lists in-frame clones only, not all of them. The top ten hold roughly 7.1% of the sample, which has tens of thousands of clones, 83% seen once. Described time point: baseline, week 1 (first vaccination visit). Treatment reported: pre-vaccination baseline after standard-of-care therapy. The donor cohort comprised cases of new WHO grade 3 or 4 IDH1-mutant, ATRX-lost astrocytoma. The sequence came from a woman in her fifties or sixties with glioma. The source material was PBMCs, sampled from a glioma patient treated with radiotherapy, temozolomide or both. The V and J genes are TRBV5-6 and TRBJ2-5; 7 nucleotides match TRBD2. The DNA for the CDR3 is TGTGCCAGCAGCGGCGGGGGACAAGAGACCCAGTACTTC. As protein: CASSGGGQETQYF.